The 26 T cell receptor beta chains listed next were all sequenced from one sample in a study of OX40 agonist ivuxolimab in advanced cancers. Assay used: immunoSEQ multiplex PCR; TCRdb lists only in-frame clones, some missing. The data hold some 86,000 clones, with 75% to 95% observed a single time. Source: CD4+ or CD8+ T cells sorted from blood, taken in a trial of the OX40 agonist ivuxolimab. The receptors were sampled from an adult with an advanced solid tumor such as melanoma, head and neck, liver or kidney cancer.

This chain connects TRBV4-1 to TRBJ2-3, with 7 bases identical to TRBD2. Germline-derived CDR1 and CDR2 are MGHRA and YSYEKL. The CDR3 is 17 amino acids. Unmatched junction bases numbered 12, after V lost 0 bases and J lost 6 bases. DNA of the CDR3: TGCGCCAGCAGCCAAGAGACTAGCTCTTCTGCCGCGGATACGCAGTATTTT. Protein product: CASSQETSSSAADTQYF.

Regarding this clone: The junction departs from germline at one end; a sequencing error may be responsible. In nucleotides, the CDR3 is TGTGCCTGGGGGACAGGGGATTTTCGATTT. Translating gives CAWGTGDFRF. This rearrangement joins TRBV30 to TRBJ1-1; 10 nucleotides align to TRBD1. The CDR3 loop spans 10 amino acids. Germline lookup yields CDR1 GTSNPN and CDR2 SVGIG (reference sequence).

The J gene is TRBJ2-3, the V gene TRBV6-1; D perhaps matches TRBD2 (6 bases). The CDR3 length is 11 residues. The germline V and J ends were trimmed by 3 bases and 8 bases, with 6 bases remaining between them. Germline V gene data show CDR1 as MNHNS and CDR2 as SASEGT. CDR3 sequence reads: CASSDGGTQYF. The DNA for the CDR3 is TGTGCCAGCAGTGACGGGGGTACGCAGTATTTT.

The CDR3 region is CASSVVHQVYNEQFF. The CDR3 DNA is TGTGCCAGCAGTGTAGTCCATCAAGTCTACAATGAGCAGTTCTTC. V is TRBV6-1 and J is TRBJ2-1; D unclear. Germline CDR1 is MNHNS and CDR2 is SASEGT. V was shortened by 4 bases and J by 3 bases, with 13 bases between the two germline ends. The CDR3 has 15 residues.

The chain couples TRBV27 to TRBJ2-7; the D is unclear. Germline CDR1 and CDR2: MNHEY and SMNVEV (reference sequence). This CDR3 has 15 residues. The V gene lost 6 bases and the J gene lost 0 bases, with 15 bases spanning the gap. The CDR3 here is CASSRPGPSSYEQYF. CDR3 sequence (DNA): TGTGCCAGCAGCCGACCGGGCCCGAGCTCCTACGAGCAGTACTTC.

The chain uses TRBV25-1 and TRBJ2-5; 8 bases align to TRBD1. V lost 2 bases to trimming and J lost 5 bases; unmatched junction nucleotides: 7. Germline CDR1 and CDR2: MGHDK and SYGVNS. The CDR3 spans 15 residues. DNA for the CDR3: TGTGCCAGCAGTGAAGTAGGACAGGGAGGTGAGACCCAGTACTTC. As protein: CASSEVGQGGETQYF.

The V call is TRBV28, the J call TRBJ2-3; 10 nucleotides agree with TRBD1. The CDR3 is made up of 13 amino acids. Germline loops: CDR1 MDHEN, CDR2 SYDVKM. The V gene end was trimmed by 6 bases and the J gene end by 7 bases; junction bases not matched to a gene: 4. The CDR3 reads CASRPDRGNTQYF. The CDR3 nucleotides read TGTGCCAGCAGACCGGACAGGGGGAATACGCAGTATTTT.

Only one count was recorded for this clone. The J gene is TRBJ1-2, the V gene TRBV6-5; D may be TRBD1 (6 bases). The ends were cut back, 4 bases at V and 4 bases at J, with 10 bases in the middle. The CDR3 extends over 13 amino acids. Germline CDR1 MNHEY, CDR2 SVGAGI. The DNA for the CDR3 is TGTGCCAGCAGTTCAGGACAGTCCTATGGCTACACCTTC. It codes for CASSSGQSYGYTF.

This clone was observed a single time. The chain carries TRBV25-1 and TRBJ1-6; D is unclear. V lost 0 bases and J lost 7, with 10 bases in between. CDR1 is MGHDK and CDR2 is SYGVNS in the germline V gene. The length of the CDR3 is 15 residues. CDR3 nucleotides: TGTGCCAGCAGTGAATATATTCGCGGAAATTCACCCCTCCACTTT. Protein sequence: CASSEYIRGNSPLHF.

V and J are TRBV6-5 and TRBJ2-2; TRBD1 matches 11 bases. The CDR3 length is 15 residues. The germline CDR1 and CDR2 sequences are MNHEY and SVGAGI. The V segment lost 5 bases and the J segment 6 bases; nucleotides outside the gene matches: 5. The CDR3, as DNA: TGTGCCAGCAGTAGCCCGGGACAGGGGGCCGGGGAGCTGTTTTTT. This gives the protein CASSSPGQGAGELFF.

The CDR3 DNA sequence: TGTGCCAGCAGCTACGACAGGGTAGTTGGCTACACCTTC. Protein product: CASSYDRVVGYTF. The chain recombines TRBV28 with TRBJ1-2; 7 nucleotides match TRBD1. Germline loops: CDR1 MDHEN, CDR2 SYDVKM. CDR3 length: 13 residues. V lost 6 bases to trimming and J lost 7 bases; unmatched junction nucleotides: 8.

V is TRBV19 and J is TRBJ2-7; weak D call: TRBD2 (6 bases). V was pared by 6 bases and J by 6 bases, with 15 bases between. Germline values: CDR1 LNHDA, CDR2 SQIVND (reference sequence). The CDR3 extends over 13 amino acids. CDR3 sequence reads: CASRSGSLSEQYF. In DNA form, the CDR3 reads TGTGCCAGTAGATCCGGGAGCTTATCCGAGCAGTACTTC. The full variable domain, in which reference TRBV19 and TRBJ2-7 provide the parts outside the CDR3, is DGGITQSPKYLFRKEGQNVTLSCEQNLNHDAMYWYRQDPGQGLRLIYYSQIVNDFQKGDIAEGYSVSREKKESFPLTVTSAQKNPTAFYLCASRSGSLSEQYFGPGTRLTVT.

V gene TRBV7-8 combines with J gene TRBJ2-2, with TRBD2 matching 11 bases. Germline CDR1 reads SGHVS; CDR2 reads FQNEAQ. V was pared by 2 bases and J by 5 bases, with 13 bases of the junction left unmatched. This CDR3 has 19 amino acids. Here the CDR3 reads CASSLNFGWLAGGTGELFF. The DNA of the CDR3 is TGTGCCAGCAGCTTAAATTTTGGTTGGCTAGCGGGAGGTACCGGGGAGCTGTTTTTT.

This clone has a single count. The rearrangement joins TRBV12-5 to TRBJ2-7; maybe TRBD2 (6 bases). Trimming left V 0 bases short and J 2 bases short, with 11 bases between. Germline V gives CDR1 LGHNT, CDR2 FRNRAP. The CDR3 has 15 residues. This CDR3 is CASGLVRSGAYEQYF. The CDR3 nucleotides read TGTGCTAGTGGTTTGGTACGTAGCGGTGCCTACGAGCAGTACTTC.

This chain connects TRBV27 to TRBJ2-5; 8 nucleotides match TRBD2. Germline CDR1 is MNHEY and CDR2 is SMNVEV (reference sequence). With 7 bases clipped from V and 5 bases from J, the junction kept 12 bases outside the gene matches. The CDR3 covers 15 residues. CDR3 coding DNA: TGTGCCAGCAATCCCGACCCGGGAGGGGGGGAGACCCAGTACTTC. Amino acid sequence: CASNPDPGGGETQYF.

The chain has TRBV25-1 and TRBJ2-3; no clear D gene. CDR1 is MGHDK, CDR2 SYGVNS, per germline. The CDR3 sequence is 16 residues long. V dropped 3 bases and J dropped 4 bases, with 17 bases sitting between them. The CDR3 nucleotides are TGTGCCAGCAGTGACTCTTTGGTGGCCGTGCCAGATACGCAGTATTTT. Translated: CASSDSLVAVPDTQYF.

The V and J genes are TRBV28 and TRBJ2-1; D uncertain. V gave up 7 bases and J gave up 2 bases, with 6 bases separating them. Germline lookup yields CDR1 MDHEN and CDR2 SYDVKM. The CDR3 covers 12 residues. CDR3 nucleotide sequence: TGTGCCAGCAAAGGTGCCTACAATGAGCAGTTCTTC. Translating it yields CASKGAYNEQFF.

In DNA form, the CDR3 reads TGTGCCAGCAGTTATAGTCGGATGAACAATGAGCAGTTCTTC. Translation gives CASSYSRMNNEQFF. This sequence joins TRBV6-5 and TRBJ2-1; D is unresolved. Germline V lookup: CDR1 MNHEY, CDR2 SVGAGI. CDR3 size: 14 residues. Trimming took off 3 bases at V and 5 bases at J, with 11 bases between the two ends.

The chain recombines TRBV27 with TRBJ1-2, with D uncertain. Trimming took off 4 bases at V and 0 bases at J, with 6 bases between the two ends. The CDR3 extends over 13 amino acids. Germline CDR1 reads MNHEY; CDR2 reads SMNVEV (reference sequence). The CDR3 DNA sequence: TGTGCCAGCAGTTGGAGAGCTAACTATGGCTACACCTTC. As protein: CASSWRANYGYTF.

The gene calls are TRBV5-6 and TRBJ2-7, with D hard to call. The length of the CDR3 is 13 residues. The V and J ends lost 4 bases and 7 bases respectively, with 15 bases between them. The germline V gene encodes CDR1 SGHDT and CDR2 YYEEEE. The chain's CDR3 is CASSVSLFGEQYF. The DNA for the CDR3 is TGTGCCAGCAGCGTCAGTTTATTTGGGGAGCAGTACTTC.

Only one count was recorded for this clone. This chain uses TRBV6-5 with TRBJ2-2, with TRBD2 identical over 9 bases. The V and J ends lost 0 bases and 6 bases, in that order; junction bases with no gene match: 5. The germline CDR1 and CDR2 sequences are MNHEY and SVGAGI. There are 16 residues in the CDR3. CDR3 region: CASSYSASGIPGELFF. CDR3 sequence (DNA): TGTGCCAGCAGTTACTCGGCTAGCGGGATACCCGGGGAGCTGTTTTTT.

The gene calls are TRBV7-2 and TRBJ2-3; no clear D gene. Trimming removed 5 bases from V and 6 bases from J, with 18 bases in between. The CDR3 runs to 15 residues. In germline, CDR1 is SGHTA, CDR2 FQGNSA. In nucleotides, the CDR3 is TGTGCCAGCAGCCCCAGTGGAAGAGAGTGGGATACGCAGTATTTT. Encoded protein: CASSPSGREWDTQYF.

The chain carries TRBV11-2 and TRBJ2-7, with D perhaps being TRBD1 or TRBD2 (6 bases each). The CDR3 length is 15 residues. Germline CDR1 and CDR2: SGHAT and FQNNGV. Trimming left V 1 base short and J 0 bases short, with 10 bases between. The CDR3 nucleotides are TGTGCCAGCAGCTTAGGAGGGGGGAGCTCCTACGAGCAGTACTTC. Protein sequence: CASSLGGGSSYEQYF.

The V gene is TRBV6-1, the J gene TRBJ1-1; 12 bases are shared with TRBD1. With 8 bases clipped from V and 10 bases from J, the junction kept 2 bases outside the gene matches. The CDR3 extends over 11 amino acids. Germline assignment: CDR1 MNHNS and CDR2 SASEGT. The CDR3 here is CASGTGGPAFF. The CDR3, as DNA: TGTGCCAGCGGGACAGGGGGCCCAGCTTTCTTT.

V usage is TRBV6-1 and J usage is TRBJ1-1; D may be TRBD1 (6 bases). This CDR3 region has 13 residues. CDR1 and CDR2 from the germline V gene are MNHNS and SASEGT. The ends were cut back, 6 bases at V and 1 base at J, with 9 bases in the middle. The CDR3 is CASRPGQNTEAFF. CDR3 DNA sequence: TGTGCCAGCAGGCCGGGACAGAACACTGAAGCTTTCTTT.

The chain carries TRBV6-5 and TRBJ1-3, with 8 bases fitting TRBD1. The V and J ends lost 6 bases and 6 bases, in that order; junction bases with no gene match: 10. The CDR3 length is 15 residues. Germline CDR1 is MNHEY and CDR2 is SVGAGI. The CDR3 sequence is CASSSTLTGVNTIYF. The CDR3 DNA reads TGTGCCAGCAGCTCTACTTTGACAGGGGTAAACACCATATATTTT.